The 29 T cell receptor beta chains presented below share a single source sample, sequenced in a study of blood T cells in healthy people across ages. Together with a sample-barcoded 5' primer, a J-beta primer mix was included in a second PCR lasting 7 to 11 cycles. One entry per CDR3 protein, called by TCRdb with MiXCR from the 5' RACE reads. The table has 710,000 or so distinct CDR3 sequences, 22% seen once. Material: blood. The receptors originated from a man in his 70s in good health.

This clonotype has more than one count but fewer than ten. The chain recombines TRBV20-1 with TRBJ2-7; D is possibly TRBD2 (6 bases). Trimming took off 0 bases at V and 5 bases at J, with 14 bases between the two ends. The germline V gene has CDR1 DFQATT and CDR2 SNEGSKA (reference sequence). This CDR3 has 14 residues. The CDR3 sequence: CSARDDGGPNEQYV. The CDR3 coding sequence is TGCAGTGCTAGAGATGACGGAGGGCCTAACGAGCAGTACGTC.

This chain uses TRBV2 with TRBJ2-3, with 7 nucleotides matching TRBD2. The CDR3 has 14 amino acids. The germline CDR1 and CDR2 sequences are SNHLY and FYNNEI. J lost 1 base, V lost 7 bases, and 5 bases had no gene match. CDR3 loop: CASTGLEGTDTQYF. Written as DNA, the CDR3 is TGTGCCAGCACCGGACTAGAAGGCACAGATACGCAGTATTTT.

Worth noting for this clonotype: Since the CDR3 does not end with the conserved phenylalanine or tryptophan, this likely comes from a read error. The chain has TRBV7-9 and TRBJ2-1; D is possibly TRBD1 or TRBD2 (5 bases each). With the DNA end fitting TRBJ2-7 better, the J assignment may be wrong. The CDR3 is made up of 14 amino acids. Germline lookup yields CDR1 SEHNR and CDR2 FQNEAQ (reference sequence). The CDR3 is CASSLTGTSLGQYV. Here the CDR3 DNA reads TGTGCCAGCAGCCTAACCGGGACGAGCTTAGGGCAGTACGTC.

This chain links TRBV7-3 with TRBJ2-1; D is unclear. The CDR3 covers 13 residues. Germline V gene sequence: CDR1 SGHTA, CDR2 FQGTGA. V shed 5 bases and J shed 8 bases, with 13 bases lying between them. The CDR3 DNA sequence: TGTGCCAGCAGCCCCACGGGTTTTGATGAGCAGTTCTTC. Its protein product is CASSPTGFDEQFF.

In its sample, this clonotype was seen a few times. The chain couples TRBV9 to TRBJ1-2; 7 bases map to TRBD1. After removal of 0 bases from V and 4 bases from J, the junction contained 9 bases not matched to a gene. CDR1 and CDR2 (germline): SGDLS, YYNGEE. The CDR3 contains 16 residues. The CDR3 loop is CASSVGQSKGAYGYTF. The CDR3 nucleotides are TGTGCCAGCAGCGTAGGTCAATCCAAGGGGGCCTATGGCTACACCTTC.

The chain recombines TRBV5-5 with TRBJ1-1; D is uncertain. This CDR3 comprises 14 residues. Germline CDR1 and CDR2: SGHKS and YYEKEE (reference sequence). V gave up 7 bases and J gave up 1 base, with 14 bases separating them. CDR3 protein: CASHDVGTNTEAFF. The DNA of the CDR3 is TGTGCCAGCCACGACGTAGGAACGAACACTGAAGCTTTCTTT.

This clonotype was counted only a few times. CDR3 in DNA: TGCAGCACAGGGGGTAGCAATCAGCCCCAGCATTTT. This codes for CSTGGSNQPQHF. The chain combines TRBV29-1 with TRBJ1-5; 8 bases fit TRBD1. V trimming: 8 bases; J trimming: 0 bases; junction bases outside the gene matches: 0. The CDR3 spans 12 residues. Germline V CDR1 and CDR2: SQVTM, ANQGSEA.

The CDR3, as DNA: TGTGCCGGGGGGGACAGCCGCCAGGCCAACGTCCTGACTTTC. Encoded protein: CAGGDSRQANVLTF. This chain connects TRBV6-1 to TRBJ2-6; D assignment may be TRBD1 or TRBD2 (7 bases each). Trimming pared 11 bases from V and 6 bases from J, leaving 17 bases between. Germline V gives CDR1 MNHNS, CDR2 SASEGT. The CDR3 totals 14 residues.

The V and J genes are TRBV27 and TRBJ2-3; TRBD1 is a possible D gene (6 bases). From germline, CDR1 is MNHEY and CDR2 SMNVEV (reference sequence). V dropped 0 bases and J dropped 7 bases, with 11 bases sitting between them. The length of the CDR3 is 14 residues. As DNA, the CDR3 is TGTGCCAGCAGTTTATCCCACAGGGATTATACGCAGTATTTT. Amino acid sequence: CASSLSHRDYTQYF.

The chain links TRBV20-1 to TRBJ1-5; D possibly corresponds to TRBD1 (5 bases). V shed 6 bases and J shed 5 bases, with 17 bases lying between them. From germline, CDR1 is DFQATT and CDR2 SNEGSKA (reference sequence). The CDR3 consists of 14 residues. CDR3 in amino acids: CSAATETAYQPQHF. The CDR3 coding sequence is TGCAGTGCCGCGACAGAGACTGCCTATCAGCCCCAGCATTTT.

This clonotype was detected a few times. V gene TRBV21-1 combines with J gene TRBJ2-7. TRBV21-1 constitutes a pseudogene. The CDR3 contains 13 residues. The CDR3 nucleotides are TGTGCCAGCAGCAAAGCTCTGGACTACGAGCAGTACGTC. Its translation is CASSKALDYEQYV.

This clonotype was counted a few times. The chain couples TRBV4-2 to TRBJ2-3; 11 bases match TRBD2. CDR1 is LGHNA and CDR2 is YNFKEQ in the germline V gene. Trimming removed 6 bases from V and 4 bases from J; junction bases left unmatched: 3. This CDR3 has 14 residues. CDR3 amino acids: CASRLSGGADTQYF. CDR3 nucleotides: TGTGCCAGCAGACTTAGCGGGGGGGCAGATACGCAGTATTTT.

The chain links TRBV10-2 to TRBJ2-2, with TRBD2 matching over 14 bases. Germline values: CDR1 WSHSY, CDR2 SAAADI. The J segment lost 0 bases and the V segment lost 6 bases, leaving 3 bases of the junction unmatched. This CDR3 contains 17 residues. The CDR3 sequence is CASRRLAGGSNTGELFF. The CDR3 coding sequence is TGCGCCAGCAGGAGACTAGCGGGGGGGTCGAACACCGGGGAGCTGTTTTTT.

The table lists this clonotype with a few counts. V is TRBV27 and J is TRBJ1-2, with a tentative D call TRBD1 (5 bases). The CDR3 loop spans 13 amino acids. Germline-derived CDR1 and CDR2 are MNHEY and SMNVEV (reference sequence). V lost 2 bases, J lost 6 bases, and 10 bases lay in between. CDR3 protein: CASSLKGSHGYTF. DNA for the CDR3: TGTGCCAGCAGTTTAAAGGGGTCCCATGGCTACACCTTC.

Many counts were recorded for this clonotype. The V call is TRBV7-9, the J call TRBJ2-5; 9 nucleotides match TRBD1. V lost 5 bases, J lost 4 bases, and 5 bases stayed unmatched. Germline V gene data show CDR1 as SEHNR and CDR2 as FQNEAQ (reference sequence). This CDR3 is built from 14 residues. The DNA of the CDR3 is TGTGCCAGCAGCCTACCGGACAGGGGAGAGACCCAGTACTTC. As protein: CASSLPDRGETQYF. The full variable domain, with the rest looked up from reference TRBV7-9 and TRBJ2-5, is DTGVSQNPRHKITKRGQNVTFRCDPISEHNRLYWYRQTLGQGPEFLTYFQNEAQLEKSRLLSDRFSAERPKGSFSTLEIQRTEQGDSAMYLCASSLPDRGETQYFGPGTRLLVL.

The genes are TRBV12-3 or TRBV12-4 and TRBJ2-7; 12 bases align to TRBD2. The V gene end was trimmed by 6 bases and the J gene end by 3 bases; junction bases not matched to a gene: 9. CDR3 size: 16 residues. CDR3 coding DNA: TGTGCCAGCAGCCCCGGACTAGCGGGGTCCTTCTACGAGCAGTACGTC. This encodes CASSPGLAGSFYEQYV.

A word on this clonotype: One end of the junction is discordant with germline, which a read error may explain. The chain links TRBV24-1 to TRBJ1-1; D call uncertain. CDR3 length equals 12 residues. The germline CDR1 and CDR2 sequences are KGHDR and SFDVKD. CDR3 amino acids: CATSDPNTETFF. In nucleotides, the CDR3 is TGTGCCACCAGTGACCCGAACACTGAAACTTTCTTT.

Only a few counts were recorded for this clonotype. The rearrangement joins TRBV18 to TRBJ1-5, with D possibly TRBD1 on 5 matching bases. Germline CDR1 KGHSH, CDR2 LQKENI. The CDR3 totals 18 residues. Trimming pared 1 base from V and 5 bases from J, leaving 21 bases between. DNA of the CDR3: TGTGCCAGCTCACCACTGCCCCCCAGGGAGGGAGATTATCAGCCCCAGCATTTT. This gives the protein CASSPLPPREGDYQPQHF.

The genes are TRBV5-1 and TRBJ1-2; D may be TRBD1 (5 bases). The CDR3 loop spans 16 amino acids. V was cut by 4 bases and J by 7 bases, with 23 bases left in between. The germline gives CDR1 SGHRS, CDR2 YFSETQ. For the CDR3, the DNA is TGCGCCAGCAGCCTGACGATGGGCAGGGAGGCTGGTGGCTACACCTTC. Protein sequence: CASSLTMGREAGGYTF.

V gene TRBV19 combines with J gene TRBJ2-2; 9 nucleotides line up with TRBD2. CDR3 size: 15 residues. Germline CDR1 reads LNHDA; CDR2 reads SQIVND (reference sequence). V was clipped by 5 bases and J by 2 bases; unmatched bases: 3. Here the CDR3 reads CASSASGANTGELFF. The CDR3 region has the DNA TGTGCCAGTAGTGCTAGCGGGGCCAACACCGGGGAGCTGTTTTTT.

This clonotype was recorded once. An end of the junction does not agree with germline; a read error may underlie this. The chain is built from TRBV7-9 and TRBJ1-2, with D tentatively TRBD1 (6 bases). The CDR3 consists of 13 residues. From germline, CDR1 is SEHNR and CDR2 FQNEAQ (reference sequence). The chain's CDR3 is CASSAQGNFGYTF. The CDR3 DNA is TGTGCCAGCAGTGCACAGGGCAACTTTGGCTACACCTTC.

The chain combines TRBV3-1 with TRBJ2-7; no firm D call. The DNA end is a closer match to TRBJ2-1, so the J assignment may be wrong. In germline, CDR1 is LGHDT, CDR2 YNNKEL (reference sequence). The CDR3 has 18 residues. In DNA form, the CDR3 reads TGTGCCAGCAGCCAAGATCCTACTCCGGGTAGTTTTTACAATGAGCAGTTCTTC. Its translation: CASSQDPTPGSFYNEQFF.

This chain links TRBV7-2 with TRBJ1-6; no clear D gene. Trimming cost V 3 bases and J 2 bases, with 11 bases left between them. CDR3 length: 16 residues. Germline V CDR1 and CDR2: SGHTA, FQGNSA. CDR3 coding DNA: TGTGCCAGCAGCTTGCAGCCTGGGGCCTATAATTCACCCCTCCACTTT. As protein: CASSLQPGAYNSPLHF.

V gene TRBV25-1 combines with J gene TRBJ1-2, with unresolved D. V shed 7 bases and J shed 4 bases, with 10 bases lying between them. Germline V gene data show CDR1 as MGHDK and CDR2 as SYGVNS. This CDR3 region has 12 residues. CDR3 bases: TGTGCCAGCAACGGTGACTCCTATGGCTACACCTTC. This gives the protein CASNGDSYGYTF.

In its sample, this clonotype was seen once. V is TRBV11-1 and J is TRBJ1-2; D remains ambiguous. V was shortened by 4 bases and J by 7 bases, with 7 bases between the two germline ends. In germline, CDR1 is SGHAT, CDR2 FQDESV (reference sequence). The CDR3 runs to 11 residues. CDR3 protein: CASSSPAGYTF. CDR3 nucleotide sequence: TGTGCCAGCAGCTCCCCAGCTGGCTACACCTTC.

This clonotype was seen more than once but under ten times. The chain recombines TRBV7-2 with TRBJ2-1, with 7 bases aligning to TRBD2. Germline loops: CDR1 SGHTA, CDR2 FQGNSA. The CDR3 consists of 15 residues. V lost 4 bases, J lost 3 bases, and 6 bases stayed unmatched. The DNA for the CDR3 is TGTGCCAGCAGCTCCATGGGAGGGAGCTACAATGAGCAGTTCTTC. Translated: CASSSMGGSYNEQFF.

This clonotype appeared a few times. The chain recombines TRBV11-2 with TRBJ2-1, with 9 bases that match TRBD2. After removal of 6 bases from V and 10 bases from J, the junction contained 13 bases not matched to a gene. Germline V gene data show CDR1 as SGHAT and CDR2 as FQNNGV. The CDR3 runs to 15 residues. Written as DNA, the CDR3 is TGTGCCAGCAGTCCCAGGCTAGCGGGAACTTTGGAGCAGTTCTTC. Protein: CASSPRLAGTLEQFF.

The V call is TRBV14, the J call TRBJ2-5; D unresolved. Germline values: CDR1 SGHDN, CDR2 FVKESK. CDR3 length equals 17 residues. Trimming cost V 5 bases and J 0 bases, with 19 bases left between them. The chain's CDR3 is CASSGDRRSPNQETQYF. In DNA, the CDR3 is TGTGCCAGCAGCGGAGACCGACGCAGTCCTAACCAAGAGACCCAGTACTTC.

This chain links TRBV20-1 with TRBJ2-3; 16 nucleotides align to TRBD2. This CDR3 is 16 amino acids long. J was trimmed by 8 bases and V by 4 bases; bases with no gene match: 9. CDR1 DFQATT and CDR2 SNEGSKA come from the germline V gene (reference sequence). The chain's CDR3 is CSATPGLAGGPVTQYF. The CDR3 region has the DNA TGCAGTGCTACCCCGGGACTAGCGGGAGGGCCTGTTACGCAGTATTTT.